The 5 T cell receptor beta chains reported below all come from one sample, sequenced in a study of Ad26.COV2.S vaccination and SARS-CoV-2 variants (dated by TCRdb to the early 2020s). Read against the paper, the sample's treatment or condition label means: over 15 received Ad26.COV2.S at low or high dose, single or two shots; a few received placebo; per-sample allocation not given. Repertoires of vaccine and placebo recipients were sequenced from samples taken on day 63 after the first injection. Library creation used the immunoSEQ multiplex PCR assay. TCRdb holds this immuneACCESS table with in-frame rearrangements only. Some clones are missing; in checked studies, unresolved V genes explain under half, and the rest has no known cause. The sample records 300,000 to 500,000 clones, 88% of which are singletons. 3.5% of the sample belongs to the ten largest clones. The sample consisted of peripheral blood, taken in a trial of Ad26.COV2.S vaccine versus placebo. These TCRs come from a person aged 18-60 years who received the Ad26.COV2.S COVID-19 vaccine or a placebo.

This sequence joins TRBV5-4 and TRBJ1-2, with TRBD1 matching over 7 bases. The CDR3 covers 13 residues. Trimming removed 5 bases from V and 3 bases from J; junction bases left unmatched: 4. From germline, CDR1 is SGHNT and CDR2 YYREEE (reference sequence). The DNA for the CDR3 is TGTGCCAGCAGTTCCGGGACAGACTATGGCTACACCTTC. It codes for CASSSGTDYGYTF.

V is TRBV21-1 and J is TRBJ1-4. TRBV21-1 is termed a pseudogene. This CDR3 has 14 residues. CDR3: CARKYSQKGEKLFF. CDR3 sequence (DNA): TGTGCCAGAAAATACTCACAGAAGGGTGAAAAACTGTTTTTT.

This chain links TRBV18 with TRBJ2-5; D is unresolved. Germline V gene sequence: CDR1 KGHSH, CDR2 LQKENI. The CDR3 sequence is 14 residues long. V dropped 4 bases and J dropped 4 bases, with 13 bases sitting between them. CDR3 in DNA: TGTGCCAGCTCACTGATAACTGGAAGAGAGACCCAGTACTTC. Translating it yields CASSLITGRETQYF.

The V and J genes are TRBV6-1 and TRBJ2-5; the D is unclear. CDR3 size: 12 residues. The ends were cut back, 0 bases at V and 4 bases at J, with 3 bases in the middle. CDR1 MNHNS and CDR2 SASEGT come from the germline V gene. The CDR3 loop is CASSEATETQYF. In nucleotides, the CDR3 is TGTGCCAGCAGTGAAGCCACAGAGACCCAGTACTTC.

V and J are TRBV5-1 and TRBJ1-2; 9 positions agree with TRBD1. Unmatched junction bases numbered 6, after V lost 0 bases and J lost 6 bases. The CDR3 runs to 15 residues. Germline CDR1 is SGHRS and CDR2 is YFSETQ. The CDR3 DNA follows: TGCGCCAGCAGCTTGGCCGGGGGACAGGGCCATGGCTACACCTTC. It encodes CASSLAGGQGHGYTF.